This TCR beta chain emerged from a study of tumor-infiltrating lymphocytes in primary liver carcinoma. Study information: Roughly 3.5 to 7.13 million productive TCRbeta reads were obtained per sample, with similar numbers across tissue types.

Germline DNA was also extracted, and blood RNA derived from unsorted whole blood. Starting from 500 ng of total RNA, TCR beta cDNA was produced with a primer in the constant region. Amplification in three nested multiplex PCR rounds with slightly modified ARM-PCR gave rise to TCR beta libraries. TRBV1-TRBV30 forward primers paired with a C-beta reverse primer were used in the first two PCR rounds, which ran approximately 10 cycles each. Via MiXCR, TCRdb re-called the multiplex PCR reads, giving one row per CDR3 protein. The sample consists of hundreds of thousands of distinct CDR3 sequences, approximately 65% of them appearing once. Germline CDR1 reads SQVTM; CDR2 reads ANQGSEA. CDR3 size: 12 residues. This clonotype was detected once. At one end, the junction sequence differs from germline, possibly due to a read error.

The clonotype was recovered from a man aged 35-49 years with primary liver carcinoma and hepatitis B virus infection. The specimen sequenced was peripheral blood. The chain recombines TRBV29-1 with TRBJ2-3, with D hard to call. CDR3 sequence reads: CSVLGVTDMQYF. CDR3 bases: TGCAGCGTTCTAGGCGTCACAGATATGCAGTATTTT.